This paragraph covers one T cell receptor beta chain sequence. Antigen unknown. Clones were read by immunoSEQ multiplex PCR, and TCRdb kept only the in-frame ones, dropping some. This sample has about 47,000 clones, with roughly 95% found just once. This entry belongs to a study of graft-versus-host responses after intestinal transplantation. On the study more broadly: Transplants given to recipients were multivisceral, liver-intestinal, or isolated intestinal. All recipients got anti-thymocyte globulin induction, then tacrolimus and steroids for roughly 3 years. Study results and limitations: Allografts of patients with graft-donor T cell macrochimerism showed high graft-versus-host to host-versus-graft clone ratios. The authors found GvH clones in recipient marrow, some appearing first in ileum or blood.

The receptor comes from a human patient who received an intestinal transplant, so some T cells may come from the graft donor. The specimen was PBMCs, collected 335 days after intestinal transplant.

The CDR3 here is CAWSPDRYYGYTF. The CDR3 nucleotides are TGTGCCTGGAGCCCCGACCGTTATTATGGCTACACCTTC. The chain recombines TRBV30 with TRBJ1-2, with D hard to call. This CDR3 is 13 amino acids long. Germline CDR1 GTSNPN, CDR2 SVGIG (reference sequence). The V gene lost 3 bases and the J gene lost 5 bases, with 13 bases spanning the gap. Together with reference TRBV30 and TRBJ1-2, the CDR3 gives the full variable domain: SQTIHQWPATLVQPVGSPLSLECTVEGTSNPNLYWYRQAAGRGLQLLFYSVGIGQISSEVPQNLSASRPQDRQFILSSKKLLLSDSGFYLCAWSPDRYYGYTFGSGTRLTVV.